The present T cell receptor (beta chain) was sequenced within a study of blood T cell repertoires in COVID-19. Study-wide context: Spain, Italy and the United States supplied samples that represented acute and convalescent COVID-19. T cells, B-cell-depleted T cells, or PBMCs supplied cDNA or gDNA.

Source study methods: Reference gene primer amplification in the assay estimated nucleated cell counts. The protocol was immunoSEQ multiplex PCR, while the TCRdb copy is restricted to in-frame clones and leaves out a portion. V, J and clone size are those of that table, while D and trimming were read from the DNA. This table holds roughly 240,000 clones, over 75% found once. Germline assignment: CDR1 MNHEY and CDR2 SVGAGI. The CDR3 runs 14 residues. Trimming pared 6 bases from V and 3 bases from J, leaving 14 bases between. Cohorts were based on clinical histories the participants reported. The sample consisted of PBMCs or T cells enriched from blood (not recorded which). V usage is TRBV6-5 and J usage is TRBJ1-1; D is uncertain. The sequence was collected from a woman in her fifties or sixties with acute COVID-19. The CDR3 spells CASSDAGRDTEAFF. CDR3 bases: TGTGCCAGCAGCGACGCCGGGAGGGACACTGAAGCTTTCTTT.